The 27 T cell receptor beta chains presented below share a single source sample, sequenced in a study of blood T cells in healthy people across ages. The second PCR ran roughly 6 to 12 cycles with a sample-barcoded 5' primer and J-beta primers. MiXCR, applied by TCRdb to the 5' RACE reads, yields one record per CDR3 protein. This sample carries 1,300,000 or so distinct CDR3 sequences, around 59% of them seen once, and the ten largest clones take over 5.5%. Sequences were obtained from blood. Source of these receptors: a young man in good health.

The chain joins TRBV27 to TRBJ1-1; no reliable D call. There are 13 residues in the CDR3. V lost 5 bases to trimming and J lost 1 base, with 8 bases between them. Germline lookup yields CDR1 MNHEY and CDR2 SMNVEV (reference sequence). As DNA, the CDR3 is TGTGCCAGCAGTCTTCAGCGGAACACTGAAGCTTTCTTT. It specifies CASSLQRNTEAFF.

The CDR3 spells CASSLPGNVYGYTF. As DNA, the CDR3 is TGTGCCAGCAGCTTGCCCGGGAACGTCTATGGCTACACCTTC. This chain links TRBV7-9 with TRBJ1-2; D gene uncertain. Trimming cost V 3 bases and J 4 bases, with 12 bases left between them. CDR3 length: 14 residues. In germline, CDR1 is SEHNR, CDR2 FQNEAQ (reference sequence).

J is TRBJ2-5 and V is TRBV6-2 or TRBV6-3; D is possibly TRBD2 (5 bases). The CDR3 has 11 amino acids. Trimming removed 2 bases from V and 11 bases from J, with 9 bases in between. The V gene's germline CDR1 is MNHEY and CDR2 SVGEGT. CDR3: CASSYGEKQYF. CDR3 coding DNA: TGTGCCAGCAGTTACGGGGAGAAGCAGTACTTC.

CDR3: CASSYSYGTGNTEAFF. The CDR3 nucleotides are TGTGCCAGCAGTTACTCATATGGGACGGGCAACACTGAAGCTTTCTTT. The V and J genes are TRBV6-5 and TRBJ1-1; D is possibly TRBD1 (5 bases). The germline gives CDR1 MNHEY, CDR2 SVGAGI. Trimming shortened V by 0 bases and J by 2 bases, and 13 bases separated the two germline ends. The CDR3 loop spans 16 amino acids.

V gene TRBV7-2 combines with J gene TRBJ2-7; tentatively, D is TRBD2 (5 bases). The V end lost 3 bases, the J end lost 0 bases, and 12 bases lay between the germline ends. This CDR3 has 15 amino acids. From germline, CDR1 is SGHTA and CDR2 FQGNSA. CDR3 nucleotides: TGTGCCAGCAGCTTCTATGCGGGTAGCTCCTACGAGCAGTACTTC. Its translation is CASSFYAGSSYEQYF. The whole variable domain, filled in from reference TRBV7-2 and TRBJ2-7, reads GAGVSQSPSNKVTEKGKDVELRCDPISGHTALYWYRQSLGQGLEFLIYFQGNSAPDKSGLPSDRFSAERTGGSVSTLTIQRTQQEDSAVYLCASSFYAGSSYEQYFGPGTRLTVT.

CDR3 sequence: CSVEKGREGSGEQYF. CDR3 nucleotides: TGCAGCGTTGAAAAGGGCCGAGAGGGATCGGGCGAGCAGTACTTC. The chain links TRBV29-1 to TRBJ2-5; possibly TRBD2 for D (5 bases). The J call may be faulty, since TRBJ2-7 better matches the DNA end. Germline values: CDR1 SQVTM, CDR2 ANQGSEA. This CDR3 region has 15 residues.

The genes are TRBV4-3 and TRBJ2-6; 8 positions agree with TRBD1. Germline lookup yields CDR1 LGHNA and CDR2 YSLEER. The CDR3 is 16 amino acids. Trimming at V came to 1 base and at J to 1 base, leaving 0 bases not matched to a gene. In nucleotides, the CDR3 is TGCGCCAGCAGCCAAGGGACAGGGTCTGGGGCCAACGTCCTGACTTTC. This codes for CASSQGTGSGANVLTF.

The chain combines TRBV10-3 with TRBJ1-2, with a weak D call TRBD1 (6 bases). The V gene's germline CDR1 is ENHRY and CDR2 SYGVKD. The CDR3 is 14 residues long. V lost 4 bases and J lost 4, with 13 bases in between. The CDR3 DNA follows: TGTGCCATCAGTGTGGACAGTTTTATCTATGGCTACACCTTC. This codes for CAISVDSFIYGYTF.

CDR3 amino acids: CASSRGLAGVSRYEQYF. The CDR3 coding sequence is TGTGCCAGCAGTAGGGGACTAGCGGGAGTGAGTCGGTACGAGCAGTACTTC. The chain joins TRBV27 to TRBJ2-7; 14 bases match TRBD2. V shed 5 bases and J 4 bases; nucleotides not matched to a gene: 10. Germline V gene sequence: CDR1 MNHEY, CDR2 SMNVEV (reference sequence). The CDR3 totals 17 residues.

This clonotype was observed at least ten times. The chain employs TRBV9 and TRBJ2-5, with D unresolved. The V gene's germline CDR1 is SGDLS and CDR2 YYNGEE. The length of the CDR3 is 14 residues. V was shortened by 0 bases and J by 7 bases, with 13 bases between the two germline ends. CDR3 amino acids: CASSVEERTMTQYF. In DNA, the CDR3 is TGTGCCAGCAGCGTAGAAGAGAGAACCATGACCCAGTACTTC.

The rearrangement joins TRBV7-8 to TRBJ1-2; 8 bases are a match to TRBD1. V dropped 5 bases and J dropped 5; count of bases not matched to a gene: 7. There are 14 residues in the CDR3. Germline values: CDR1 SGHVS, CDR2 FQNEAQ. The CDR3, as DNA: TGTGCCAGCAGCGCAGACAGGGGCGGTTATGGCTACACCTTC. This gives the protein CASSADRGGYGYTF.

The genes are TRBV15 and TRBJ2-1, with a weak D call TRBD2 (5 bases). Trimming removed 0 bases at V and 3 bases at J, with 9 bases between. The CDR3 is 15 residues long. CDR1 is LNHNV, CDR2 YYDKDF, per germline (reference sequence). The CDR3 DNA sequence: TGTGCCACCAGCAGAGATTTCGGGGTCTACAATGAGCAGTTCTTC. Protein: CATSRDFGVYNEQFF.

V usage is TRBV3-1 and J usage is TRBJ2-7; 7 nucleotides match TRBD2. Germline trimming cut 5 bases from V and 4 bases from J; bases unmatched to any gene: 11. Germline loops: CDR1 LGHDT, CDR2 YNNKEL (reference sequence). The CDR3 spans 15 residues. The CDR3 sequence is CASSTALRGGYEQYF. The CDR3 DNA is TGTGCCAGCAGCACCGCGCTACGGGGAGGGTACGAGCAGTACTTC.

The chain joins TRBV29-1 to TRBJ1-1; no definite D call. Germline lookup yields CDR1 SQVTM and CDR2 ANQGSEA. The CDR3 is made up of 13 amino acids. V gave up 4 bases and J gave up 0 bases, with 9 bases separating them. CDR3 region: CSVGTSVNTEAFF. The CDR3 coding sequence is TGCAGCGTTGGGACGAGCGTGAACACTGAAGCTTTCTTT.

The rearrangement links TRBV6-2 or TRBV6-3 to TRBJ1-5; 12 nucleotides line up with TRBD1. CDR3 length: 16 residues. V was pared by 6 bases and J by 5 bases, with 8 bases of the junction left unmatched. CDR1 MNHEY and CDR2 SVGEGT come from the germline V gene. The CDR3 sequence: CASRSSGTGGDQPQHF. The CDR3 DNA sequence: TGTGCCAGCAGATCATCCGGGACAGGGGGCGATCAGCCCCAGCATTTT.

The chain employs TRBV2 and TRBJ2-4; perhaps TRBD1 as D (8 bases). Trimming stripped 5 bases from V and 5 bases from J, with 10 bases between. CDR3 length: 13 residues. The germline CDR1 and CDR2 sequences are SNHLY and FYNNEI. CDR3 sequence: CASSTGGENIQYF. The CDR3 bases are TGTGCCAGCAGTACAGGGGGGGAAAACATTCAGTACTTC.

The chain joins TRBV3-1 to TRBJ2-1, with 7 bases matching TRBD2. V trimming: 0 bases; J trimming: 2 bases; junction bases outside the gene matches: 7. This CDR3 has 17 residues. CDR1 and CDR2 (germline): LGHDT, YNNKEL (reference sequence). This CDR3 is CASSQEGGRVPYNEQFF. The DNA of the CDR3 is TGTGCCAGCAGCCAAGAGGGAGGGAGGGTTCCCTACAATGAGCAGTTCTTC.

CDR3 protein: CASSSTRLQGGNEQFF. The DNA of the CDR3 is TGTGCCAGCAGCTCCACAAGACTACAGGGGGGCAATGAGCAGTTCTTC. The gene calls are TRBV7-9 and TRBJ2-1, with 8 bases aligning to TRBD1. Trimming took 4 bases from V and 6 from J; bases not matched to a gene: 11. The CDR3 is 16 residues long. Germline-derived CDR1 and CDR2 are SEHNR and FQNEAQ (reference sequence).

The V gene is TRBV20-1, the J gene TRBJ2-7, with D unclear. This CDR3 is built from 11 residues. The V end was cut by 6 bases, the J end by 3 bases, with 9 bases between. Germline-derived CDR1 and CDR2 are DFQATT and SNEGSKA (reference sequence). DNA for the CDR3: TGCAGTGCAACACACGACTACGAGCAGTACTTC. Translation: CSATHDYEQYF.

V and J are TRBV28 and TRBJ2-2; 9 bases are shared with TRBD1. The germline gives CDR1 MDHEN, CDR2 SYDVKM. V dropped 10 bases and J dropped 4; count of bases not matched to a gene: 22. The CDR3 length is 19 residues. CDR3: CATFAGQGWFGAVTGELFF. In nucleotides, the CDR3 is TGTGCCACTTTCGCGGGACAGGGTTGGTTCGGCGCGGTCACCGGGGAGCTGTTTTTT.

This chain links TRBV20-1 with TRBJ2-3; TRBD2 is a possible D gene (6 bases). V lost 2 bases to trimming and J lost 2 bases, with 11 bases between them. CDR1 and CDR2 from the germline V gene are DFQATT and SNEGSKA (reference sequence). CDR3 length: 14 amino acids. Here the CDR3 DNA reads TGCAGTGCTAGATCGGGGACTTTCACAGATACGCAGTATTTT. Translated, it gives CSARSGTFTDTQYF.

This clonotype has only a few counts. For the CDR3, the DNA is TGTGCCAGCAGCCATGCCGGACTAGCGGGGGCAGGAGATACGCAGTATTTT. Translated: CASSHAGLAGAGDTQYF. This chain joins TRBV4-2 and TRBJ2-3, with TRBD2 matching 13 bases. V lost 3 bases, J lost 5 bases, and 8 bases stayed unmatched. Germline loops: CDR1 LGHNA, CDR2 YNFKEQ. The CDR3 has 17 residues.

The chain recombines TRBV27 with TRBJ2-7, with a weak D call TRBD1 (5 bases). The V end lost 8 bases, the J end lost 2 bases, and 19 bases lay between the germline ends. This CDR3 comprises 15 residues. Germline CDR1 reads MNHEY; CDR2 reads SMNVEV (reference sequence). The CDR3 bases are TGTGCCAGCCACCGACTTACAGGAGCAACCTACGAGCAGTACTTC. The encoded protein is CASHRLTGATYEQYF.

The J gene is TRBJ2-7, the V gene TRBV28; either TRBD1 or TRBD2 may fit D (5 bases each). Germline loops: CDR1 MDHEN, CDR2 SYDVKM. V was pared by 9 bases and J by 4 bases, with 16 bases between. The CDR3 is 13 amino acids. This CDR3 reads CASFGTERYEQYF. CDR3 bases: TGTGCCAGTTTCGGGACGGAAAGGTACGAGCAGTACTTC.

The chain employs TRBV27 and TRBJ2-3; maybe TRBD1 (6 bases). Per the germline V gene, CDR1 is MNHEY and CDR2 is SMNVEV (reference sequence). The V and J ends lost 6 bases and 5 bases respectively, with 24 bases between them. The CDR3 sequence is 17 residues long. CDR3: CASSPNWLGGDGDTQYF. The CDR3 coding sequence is TGTGCCAGCAGCCCGAATTGGTTAGGGGGTGATGGAGATACGCAGTATTTT.

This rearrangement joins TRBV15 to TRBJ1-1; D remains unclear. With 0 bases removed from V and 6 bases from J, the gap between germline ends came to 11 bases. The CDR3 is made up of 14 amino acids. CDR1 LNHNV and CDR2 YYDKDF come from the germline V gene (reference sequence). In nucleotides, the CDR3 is TGTGCCACCAGCAGAGATCTCGGGATGGCTGAAGCTTTCTTT. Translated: CATSRDLGMAEAFF.

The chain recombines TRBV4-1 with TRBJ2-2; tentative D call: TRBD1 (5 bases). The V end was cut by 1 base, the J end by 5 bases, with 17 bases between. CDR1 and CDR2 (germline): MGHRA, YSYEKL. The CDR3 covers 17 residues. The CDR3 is CASSQGSSGAWTGELFF. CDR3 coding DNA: TGCGCCAGCAGCCAAGGTAGTTCTGGGGCGTGGACCGGGGAGCTGTTTTTT.